Each of the 23 T cell receptor beta chains below was sequenced from the same sample in a study of blood T cell repertoires in COVID-19. Using immunoSEQ multiplex PCR, the repertoire was profiled, and TCRdb retains in-frame clones only, with some absent. Here the sample spans a few hundred thousand clones, approximately 88% being singletons. Sequencing was done on a sample of peripheral blood. These receptors all stem from a woman in her 30s who had recovered from COVID-19.

The chain is built from TRBV7-9 and TRBJ2-6, with D hard to call. CDR3 length: 16 residues. V was trimmed by 1 base and J by 1 base, leaving 8 bases between them. CDR1 and CDR2 from the germline V gene are SEHNR and FQNEAQ (reference sequence). The CDR3 region has the DNA TGTGCCAGCAGCTTAGGGGCTGGGTCTGGGGCCAACGTCCTGACTTTC. Amino acid sequence: CASSLGAGSGANVLTF.

This clone has a single count. The V call is TRBV27, the J call TRBJ2-7; no reliable D call. Deletions cut 2 bases from V and 5 bases from J, with 4 bases between. The CDR3 is 11 residues long. Germline V gene data show CDR1 as MNHEY and CDR2 as SMNVEV (reference sequence). The DNA for the CDR3 is TGTGCCAGCAGTTTAGGCCACGAGCAGTACTTC. It is translated as CASSLGHEQYF.

This clone was counted between two and nine times. This sequence joins TRBV28 and TRBJ2-7; tentative D call: TRBD1 (6 bases). CDR3 size: 15 residues. CDR1 MDHEN and CDR2 SYDVKM come from the germline V gene. The V gene lost 5 bases and the J gene lost 0 bases, with 14 bases spanning the gap. This CDR3 is CASSRPTGSSYEQYF. For the CDR3, the DNA is TGTGCCAGCAGTCGCCCGACAGGAAGCTCCTACGAGCAGTACTTC.

V is TRBV4-1 and J is TRBJ1-5; no definite D call. CDR1 is MGHRA, CDR2 YSYEKL, per germline. The CDR3 consists of 13 residues. The V gene lost 0 bases and the J gene lost 12 bases, with 12 bases spanning the gap. The CDR3 DNA reads as TGCGCCAGCAGCCAAGATCGGGTGGCGGACCAGCATTTT. This codes for CASSQDRVADQHF.

The DNA for the CDR3 is TGTGCCAGTAGTGCACCGGGACAGGGAATCCGCGAGACCCAGTACTTC. Its translation is CASSAPGQGIRETQYF. This chain joins TRBV19 and TRBJ2-5; 9 bases align to TRBD1. Germline V gives CDR1 LNHDA, CDR2 SQIVND (reference sequence). With V trimmed by 5 bases and J by 5 bases, 12 bases remained unmatched. CDR3 length: 16 amino acids.

J is TRBJ1-1 and V is TRBV7-9; TRBD1 aligns across 7 bases. Germline trimming cut 5 bases from V and 1 base from J; bases unmatched to any gene: 4. This CDR3 is built from 14 residues. Germline CDR1 is SEHNR and CDR2 is FQNEAQ (reference sequence). CDR3 nucleotides: TGTGCCAGCAGCATAAGACAGGGGAACACTGAAGCTTTCTTT. Translating it yields CASSIRQGNTEAFF.

V gene TRBV16 combines with J gene TRBJ1-2; D uncertain. CDR1 and CDR2 (germline): KGHSY, FQNENV. The CDR3 has 13 amino acids. V lost 2 bases and J 5 bases, leaving 9 bases between the germline ends. The CDR3 DNA sequence: TGTGCCAGCAGCCAAATGGGGAGTTATGGCTACACCTTC. It translates to CASSQMGSYGYTF. The full variable domain, in which reference TRBV16 and TRBJ1-2 provide the parts outside the CDR3, is GEEVAQTPKHLVRGEGQKAKLYCAPIKGHSYVFWYQQVLKNEFKFLISFQNENVFDETGMPKERFSAKCLPNSPCSLEIQATKLEDSAVYFCASSQMGSYGYTFGSGTRLTVV.

The CDR3 loop is CASSLGQYYGYTF. The DNA for the CDR3 is TGCGCCAGCAGCTTGGGACAGTACTATGGCTACACCTTC. The chain joins TRBV5-1 to TRBJ1-2, with a weak D call TRBD1 (5 bases). Trimming pared 0 bases from V and 3 bases from J, leaving 6 bases between. The germline CDR1 and CDR2 sequences are SGHRS and YFSETQ. The length of the CDR3 is 13 residues.

The gene calls are TRBV7-9 and TRBJ2-2; 14 nucleotides agree with TRBD2. CDR1 SEHNR and CDR2 FQNEAQ come from the germline V gene (reference sequence). CDR3 length: 17 residues. The junction had 5 bases not matched to a gene; V was cut back by 5 bases and J by 3 bases. CDR3 DNA: TGTGCCAGCAGCCGAGGACTAGCGGGGGGTTACACCGGGGAGCTGTTTTTT. This codes for CASSRGLAGGYTGELFF.

The rearrangement links TRBV5-1 to TRBJ2-3; D is unclear. With 3 bases removed from V and 4 bases from J, the gap between germline ends came to 9 bases. CDR3 length: 13 residues. Germline values: CDR1 SGHRS, CDR2 YFSETQ. The chain's CDR3 is CASSSRGADTQYF. CDR3 coding DNA: TGCGCCAGCAGCTCCCGAGGTGCAGATACGCAGTATTTT.

The chain is built from TRBV7-3 and TRBJ1-1; D unclear. The CDR3 consists of 13 residues. Trimming shortened V by 5 bases and J by 1 base, and 8 bases separated the two germline ends. The germline V gene has CDR1 SGHTA and CDR2 FQGTGA. CDR3 loop: CASSLGKNTEAFF. In DNA, the CDR3 is TGTGCCAGCAGCCTCGGGAAGAACACTGAAGCTTTCTTT.

This chain uses TRBV24-1 with TRBJ2-6, with D uncertain. The CDR3 spans 16 residues. The ends were cut back, 2 bases at V and 0 bases at J, with 7 bases in the middle. Germline CDR1 is KGHDR and CDR2 is SFDVKD. CDR3 nucleotide sequence: TGTGCCACCAGTGATTCTCTCCGCTCTGGGGCCAACGTCCTGACTTTC. Its translation is CATSDSLRSGANVLTF.

The chain is built from TRBV6-5 and TRBJ2-5, with D possibly being TRBD1 (6 bases). V gave up 8 bases and J gave up 2 bases, with 9 bases separating them. The CDR3 extends over 12 amino acids. Per the germline V gene, CDR1 is MNHEY and CDR2 is SVGAGI. The DNA for the CDR3 is TGTGCCAGCTGGACAGATCAAGAGACCCAGTACTTC. Its protein product is CASWTDQETQYF.

The V call is TRBV18, the J call TRBJ2-2; possibly TRBD2 for D (5 bases). Germline V CDR1 and CDR2: KGHSH, LQKENI. CDR3 length: 14 residues. With 4 bases removed from V and 5 bases from J, the gap between germline ends came to 11 bases. CDR3 loop: CASSRIPGTGELFF. The CDR3 nucleotides read TGTGCCAGCTCACGAATCCCGGGAACCGGGGAGCTGTTTTTT.

V usage is TRBV6-5 and J usage is TRBJ2-7, with unresolved D. Trimming shortened V by 0 bases and J by 3 bases, and 9 bases separated the two germline ends. Germline loops: CDR1 MNHEY, CDR2 SVGAGI. The CDR3 is made up of 14 amino acids. The chain's CDR3 is CASSYSPGYYEQYF. The DNA for the CDR3 is TGTGCCAGCAGTTACTCTCCCGGGTACTACGAGCAGTACTTC.

This clone was picked up one time. This chain uses TRBV2 with TRBJ1-1; tentative D call: TRBD1 (5 bases). Looked up from germline, CDR1 is SNHLY and CDR2 is FYNNEI. V was shortened by 2 bases and J by 3 bases, with 10 bases between the two germline ends. This CDR3 has 14 residues. CDR3 protein: CASSESDSYTEAFF. In nucleotides, the CDR3 is TGTGCCAGCAGTGAATCAGACAGTTACACTGAAGCTTTCTTT.

In this sample, this clone turned up once. This chain connects TRBV6-6 to TRBJ1-1; 7 nucleotides align to TRBD1. CDR1 and CDR2 from the germline V gene are MNHNY and SVGAGI (reference sequence). CDR3 length: 15 amino acids. V lost 5 bases and J lost 5; bases outside the gene matches: 11. CDR3 amino acids: CASSNNYRGTTEAFF. The CDR3, as DNA: TGTGCCAGCAGTAATAATTACAGGGGCACTACTGAAGCTTTCTTT.

This chain joins TRBV5-1 and TRBJ1-2; the D gene is possibly TRBD1 (6 bases). V lost 1 base to trimming and J lost 8 bases, with 9 bases between them. The CDR3 totals 12 residues. Germline lookup yields CDR1 SGHRS and CDR2 YFSETQ. The CDR3 nucleotides read TGCGCCAGCAGCTTGTCAGGGGACGGCTACACCTTC. Translated: CASSLSGDGYTF. Combining the CDR3 with reference TRBV5-1 and TRBJ1-2 gives the whole variable domain KAGVTQTPRYLIKTRGQQVTLSCSPISGHRSVSWYQQTPGQGLQFLFEYFSETQRNKGNFPGRFSGRQFSNSRSEMNVSTLELGDSALYLCASSLSGDGYTFGSGTRLTVV.

The chain carries TRBV6-5 and TRBJ2-2; 12 bases are shared with TRBD1. Germline V gives CDR1 MNHEY, CDR2 SVGAGI. V shed 10 bases, J shed 6 bases, and the junction held 9 bases outside the gene matches. This CDR3 region has 15 residues. CDR3: CATAEGDRGPGELFF. The DNA of the CDR3 is TGTGCCACCGCCGAGGGGGACAGGGGGCCCGGGGAGCTGTTTTTT.

The chain couples TRBV5-6 to TRBJ1-3; D not resolved. The CDR3 loop spans 17 amino acids. The V and J ends lost 0 bases and 0 bases respectively, with 13 bases between them. Germline V gene sequence: CDR1 SGHDT, CDR2 YYEEEE. For the CDR3, the DNA is TGTGCCAGCAGCTTGGCTCTGCAGTTACGCTCTGGAAACACCATATATTTT. This codes for CASSLALQLRSGNTIYF.

This chain connects TRBV5-8 to TRBJ1-1; the D is unclear. V was shortened by 2 bases and J by 0 bases, with 17 bases between the two germline ends. The CDR3 runs 17 residues. The germline V gene encodes CDR1 SGHTS and CDR2 YDEGEE. The CDR3 here is CASSFLTGRTVNTEAFF. The CDR3 region has the DNA TGTGCCAGCAGCTTCTTGACGGGGAGGACGGTGAACACTGAAGCTTTCTTT.

The chain links TRBV5-1 to TRBJ2-7, with D perhaps matching TRBD1 (6 bases). Trimming stripped 0 bases from V and 4 bases from J, with 14 bases between. This CDR3 has 15 amino acids. In germline, CDR1 is SGHRS, CDR2 YFSETQ. CDR3: CASSLDRGTPYEQYF. CDR3 coding DNA: TGCGCCAGCAGCTTGGATAGAGGGACACCGTACGAGCAGTACTTC.

CDR3 amino acids: CASSQDMTGTEAFF. CDR3 sequence (DNA): TGTGCCAGCAGCCAAGACATGACAGGGACTGAAGCTTTCTTT. The chain couples TRBV14 to TRBJ1-1; TRBD1 matches at 7 bases. Trimming cost V 0 bases and J 5 bases; bases outside gene matches: 3. CDR3 length equals 14 residues. In germline, CDR1 is SGHDN, CDR2 FVKESK.